The clone carrying this TCR beta chain occurred many times. Antigen specificity is unknown. The data stem from a study of T cells after yellow fever vaccination. About the research overall: The SMART-Seq v4 Ultra Low Input method served to prepare the low-cell-number fractions. General study points: In post-booster samples, most primary-vaccination clones reappeared (about 96% CD4, roughly 88% CD8). Highly abundant clonotypes carried over from the bulk population could end up in FACS-sorted repertoires as contaminants.

Template switching by 5'RACE produced TCR cDNA, adding a universal primer site and UMIs. TCRdb fed the 5' RACE reads into MiXCR, producing one record per CDR3 protein. The table has 300,000 to 350,000 distinct CDR3 sequences, around 4.1% seen once. This CDR3 has 16 residues. J was trimmed by 7 bases and V by 0 bases; bases with no gene match: 5. In germline, CDR1 is SGHRS, CDR2 YFSETQ. The V gene is TRBV5-1, the J gene TRBJ1-6; 9 bases match TRBD1. The sequence came from a man aged 18 to 29 who received the YFV17D yellow fever vaccine. Sequencing was performed on PBMCs, taken 5 days after the yellow fever booster vaccination. This CDR3 is CASSLDDRGWNSPLHF. The CDR3 bases are TGCGCCAGCAGCTTGGACGACAGGGGGTGGAATTCACCCCTCCACTTT.